This TCR beta chain was found in a study of blood T cell repertoires in COVID-19. About the research overall: COVID-19 samples collected from the United States, Italy and Spain covered acute and convalescent phases. T cells, B-cell-depleted T cells, or PBMCs provided the cDNA or gDNA that served as material.

Source study methods: Researchers report that nucleated cell counts were estimated from reference gene primer amplification. The assay was immunoSEQ multiplex PCR, and TCRdb's table has in-frame clones only and misses some. V, J and clone size were drawn from that table, and D and trimming were deduced from the DNA. The sample lists some 490,000 clones; about 88% were seen once. Allocation to cohorts depended on clinical history reported by the participants. The CDR3 has 14 residues. Germline V gene sequence: CDR1 MNHEY, CDR2 SMNVEV (reference sequence). Trimming pared 5 bases from V and 4 bases from J, leaving 14 bases between.

V and J are TRBV27 and TRBJ1-1; possible D gene TRBD1, 5 bases. The sample comprised PBMCs or T cells enriched from blood (not recorded which). The sequence was collected from a woman aged 60 to 75 who had recovered from COVID-19. The CDR3 nucleotides are TGTGCCAGCAGTCCTAGCGGGGGGTTCACTGAAGCTTTCTTT. It encodes CASSPSGGFTEAFF.